This TCR beta chain was recovered during a study of blood T cell repertoires in COVID-19. In the study overall: Samples of COVID-19 (acute and convalescent) were obtained from the United States, Italy and Spain. PBMCs, B-cell-depleted T cells, or T cells provided the cDNA or gDNA that made up the material.

Per the original methods: Nucleated cell number was recorded as an estimate derived from reference gene primer amplification. The method was immunoSEQ multiplex PCR; TCRdb's version includes in-frame clones alone and lacks a portion of them. V and J calls and clone size come straight from that table; D and trimming were deduced from the DNA. Of 150,000 or so clones listed, around 79% are singletons. Trimming left V 4 bases short and J 4 bases short, with 11 bases between. The CDR3 length is 13 residues. Looked up from germline, CDR1 is SGHRS and CDR2 is YFSETQ. Enrolment of Seattle patients took place during active infection, and they were followed longitudinally.

Source material: peripheral blood. This sequence joins TRBV5-1 and TRBJ1-2, with D possibly TRBD1 on 5 matching bases. The clonotype comes from a woman in her seventies with COVID-19, enrolled during active disease. The CDR3 loop reads CASSGGGRYGYTF. In nucleotides, the CDR3 is TGCGCCAGCAGCGGGGGAGGGCGCTATGGCTACACCTTC.